The clone carrying this TCR beta chain was seen a few times. Unique molecular identifiers were incorporated when the TCRbeta library was constructed. TCRdb fed the PCR reads into MiXCR, producing one record per CDR3 protein. Seen here are about 900,000 distinct CDR3 sequences, about 29% observed once, and the top ten hold roughly 31%. The data are from a study of T-cell reconstitution after alpha-beta-depleted transplantation in children. J lost 8 bases, V lost 5 bases, and 9 bases had no gene match. CDR1 MNHNS and CDR2 SASEGT come from the germline V gene. This CDR3 contains 14 residues. The chain is built from TRBV6-1 and TRBJ2-3; 8 bases line up with TRBD1. Here the sequenced sample was PBMCs, mostly from graft donor cells, taken 360 days after TCRalphabeta/CD19-depleted stem cell transplant. This TCR derives from a boy less than two years old who had a stem cell transplant for SCID, so the T cells may come from the graft donor. The CDR3 sequence: CASSPDRGRGTQYF. The DNA for the CDR3 is TGTGCCAGCAGTCCTGACAGGGGTAGAGGTACGCAGTATTTT.